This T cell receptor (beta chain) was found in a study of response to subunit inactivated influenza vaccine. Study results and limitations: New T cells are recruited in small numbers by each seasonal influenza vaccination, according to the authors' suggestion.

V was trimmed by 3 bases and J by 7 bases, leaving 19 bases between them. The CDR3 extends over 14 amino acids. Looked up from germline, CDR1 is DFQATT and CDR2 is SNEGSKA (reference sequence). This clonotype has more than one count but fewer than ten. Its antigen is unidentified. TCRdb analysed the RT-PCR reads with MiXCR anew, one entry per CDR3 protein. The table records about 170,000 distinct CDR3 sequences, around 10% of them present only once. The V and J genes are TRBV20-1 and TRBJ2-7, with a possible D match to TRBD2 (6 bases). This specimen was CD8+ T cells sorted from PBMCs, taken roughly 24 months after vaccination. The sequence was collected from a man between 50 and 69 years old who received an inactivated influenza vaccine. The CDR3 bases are TGCAGTGCTAGGGGAATTCAGGGAGGTGGTGAGCAGTACTTC. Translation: CSARGIQGGGEQYF.